This TCR beta chain was identified in a study of a mutant IDH1 vaccine in newly diagnosed glioma. Study-wide background: Vaccines were begun 4-6 weeks after radiotherapy alone, or with temozolomide cycles.

Time point given: week 5, during vaccination. Every vaccine dose comprised 300 ug of mutant IDH1 20-mer peptide plus topical imiquimod. The repertoire was sequenced with immunoSEQ multiplex PCR; TCRdb's copy has only in-frame clones and lacks some. The sample yields about 53,000 clones, around 80% seen once. Worth noting for this clone: Its target is unknown.

The clonotype comes from a woman between 50 and 59 years old with glioma. The source was PBMCs, collected from a glioma patient whose treatment included an IDH1 peptide vaccine.

CDR3: CASSYPGPNQPQHF. The CDR3 nucleotides are TGTGCCAGCAGTTACCCAGGGCCAAATCAGCCCCAGCATTTT. This rearrangement joins TRBV6-5 to TRBJ1-5; possible D gene TRBD1, 5 bases. Trimming took 2 bases from V and 4 from J, leaving 9 bases between them. The CDR3 is 14 amino acids. Per the germline V gene, CDR1 is MNHEY and CDR2 is SVGAGI.